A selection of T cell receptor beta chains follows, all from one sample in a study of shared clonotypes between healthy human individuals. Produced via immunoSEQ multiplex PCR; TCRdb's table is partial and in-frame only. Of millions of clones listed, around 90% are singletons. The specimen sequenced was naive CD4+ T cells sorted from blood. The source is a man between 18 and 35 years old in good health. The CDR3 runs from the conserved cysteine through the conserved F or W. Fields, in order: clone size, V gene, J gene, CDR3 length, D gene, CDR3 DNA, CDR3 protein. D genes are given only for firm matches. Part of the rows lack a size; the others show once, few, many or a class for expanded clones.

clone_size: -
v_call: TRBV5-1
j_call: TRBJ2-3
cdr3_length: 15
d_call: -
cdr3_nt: TGCGCCAGCAGCCTTCGAGGGGAAGGCACAGATACGCAGTATTTT
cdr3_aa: CASSLRGEGTDTQYF

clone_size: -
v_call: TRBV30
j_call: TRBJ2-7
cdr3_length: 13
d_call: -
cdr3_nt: TGTGCCTGGAGAGGCAAGAGCTCCTACGAGCAGTACTTC
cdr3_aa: CAWRGKSSYEQYF

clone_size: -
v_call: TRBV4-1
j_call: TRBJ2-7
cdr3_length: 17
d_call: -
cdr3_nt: TGCGCCAGCAGCCAAGGGCCCACGGGTCAGGGAGGCGACGAGCAGTACTTC
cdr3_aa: CASSQGPTGQGGDEQYF

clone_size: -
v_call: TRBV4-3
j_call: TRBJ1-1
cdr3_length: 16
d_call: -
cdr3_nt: TGCGCCAGCAGCCAAGGGGTTCCGGAGGTAGCGGGAGAAGCTTTCTTT
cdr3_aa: CASSQGVPEVAGEAFF

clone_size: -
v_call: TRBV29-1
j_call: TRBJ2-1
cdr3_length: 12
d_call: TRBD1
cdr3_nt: TGCAGCGCCGGACAGGTTTACAATGAGCAGTTCTTC
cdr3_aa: CSAGQVYNEQFF

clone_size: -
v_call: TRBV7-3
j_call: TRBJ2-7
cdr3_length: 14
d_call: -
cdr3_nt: TGTGCCAGCAGCCCCGACAGGAGCTCCTACGAGCAGTACTTC
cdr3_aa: CASSPDRSSYEQYF

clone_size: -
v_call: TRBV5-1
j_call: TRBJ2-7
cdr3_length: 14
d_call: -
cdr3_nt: TGCGCCAGCAGCTTGGACAGTACGAATTACGAGCAGTACTTC
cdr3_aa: CASSLDSTNYEQYF

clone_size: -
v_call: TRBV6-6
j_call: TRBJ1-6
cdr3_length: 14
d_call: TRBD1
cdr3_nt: TGTGCCAGCACCCAGACAGGGTATAATTCACCCCTCCACTTT
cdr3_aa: CASTQTGYNSPLHF

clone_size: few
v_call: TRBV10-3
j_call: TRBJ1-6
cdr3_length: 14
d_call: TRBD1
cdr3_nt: TGTGCCATCAGCGGGACAGACTTTAATTCACCCCTCCACTTT
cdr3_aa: CAISGTDFNSPLHF

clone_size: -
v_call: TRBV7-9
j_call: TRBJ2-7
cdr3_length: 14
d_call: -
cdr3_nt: TGTGCCAGCAGGGACCCGGGACAATCCTACGAGCAGTACTTC
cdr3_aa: CASRDPGQSYEQYF

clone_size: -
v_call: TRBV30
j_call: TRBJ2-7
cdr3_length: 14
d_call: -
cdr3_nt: TGTGCCTGGAGTGTAAATGGGGGAGTCTACGAGCAGTACTTC
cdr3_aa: CAWSVNGGVYEQYF

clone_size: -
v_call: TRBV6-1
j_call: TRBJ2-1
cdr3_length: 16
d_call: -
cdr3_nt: TGTGCCAGCAGTGGGAGGACCGGGACTTCTTACAATGAGCAGTTCTTC
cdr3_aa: CASSGRTGTSYNEQFF

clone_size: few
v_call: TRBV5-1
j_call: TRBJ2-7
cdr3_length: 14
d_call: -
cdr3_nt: TGCGCCAGCAGCCCCCTTGGCAGCGCCTACGAGCAGTACTTC
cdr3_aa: CASSPLGSAYEQYF

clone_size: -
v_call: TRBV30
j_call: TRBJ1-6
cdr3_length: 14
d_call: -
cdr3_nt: TGTGCCTGGATCACGAGCGGCTCTGTTGCCCCCCTCCACTTT
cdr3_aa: CAWITSGSVAPLHF

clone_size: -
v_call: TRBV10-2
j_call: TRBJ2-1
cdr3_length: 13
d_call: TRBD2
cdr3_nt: TGCGCCAGCAGTGAGACTAGCGGGAGGGCTCAGTTCTTC
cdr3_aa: CASSETSGRAQFF

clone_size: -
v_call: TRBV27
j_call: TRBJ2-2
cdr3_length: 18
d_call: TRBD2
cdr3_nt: TGTGCCAGCAGCCGAAGGACGGGAGGGCCGAAGGGCACCGGGGAGCTGTTTTTT
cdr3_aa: CASSRRTGGPKGTGELFF

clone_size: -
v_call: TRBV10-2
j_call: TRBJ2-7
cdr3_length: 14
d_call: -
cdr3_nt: TGCGCCAGCCTTGATAGGGTTAACTCCTACGAGCAGTACTTC
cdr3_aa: CASLDRVNSYEQYF

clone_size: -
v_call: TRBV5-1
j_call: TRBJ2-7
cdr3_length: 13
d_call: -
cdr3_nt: TGCGCCAGCAGCTTGACCACCTATCGCGAGCAGTACTTC
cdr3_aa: CASSLTTYREQYF

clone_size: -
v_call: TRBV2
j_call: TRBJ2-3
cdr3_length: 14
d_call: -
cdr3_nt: TGTGCCAGCAGTGAAGCAGAAAGCACAGATACGCAGTATTTT
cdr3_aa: CASSEAESTDTQYF

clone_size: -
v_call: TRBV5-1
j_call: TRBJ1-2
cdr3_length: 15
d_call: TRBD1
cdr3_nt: TGCGCCAGCAGCATAGGACAGGGAGGGAACTATGGCTACACCTTC
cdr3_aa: CASSIGQGGNYGYTF

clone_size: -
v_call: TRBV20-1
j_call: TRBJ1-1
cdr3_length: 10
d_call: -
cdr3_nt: TGCAGTGCGGCTAGGGGTGAAGCTTTCTTT
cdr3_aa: CSAARGEAFF

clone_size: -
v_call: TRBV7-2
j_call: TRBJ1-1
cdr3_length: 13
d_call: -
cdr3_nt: TGTGCCAGCAGTCAAAGCGGGGCTAGACCCGTTTTCTTT
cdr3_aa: CASSQSGARPVFF

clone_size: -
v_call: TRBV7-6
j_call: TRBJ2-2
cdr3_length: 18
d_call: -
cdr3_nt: TGTGCCAGCAGCCCTACGGGTGAGCCCACCCCCCGGACCGGGGAGCTGTTTTTT
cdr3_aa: CASSPTGEPTPRTGELFF

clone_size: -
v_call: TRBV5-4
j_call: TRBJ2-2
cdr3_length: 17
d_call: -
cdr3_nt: TGTGCCAGCAGCCCGGGGTTGAGAGGCTCTACGGGCGGGGAGCTGTTTTTT
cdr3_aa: CASSPGLRGSTGGELFF

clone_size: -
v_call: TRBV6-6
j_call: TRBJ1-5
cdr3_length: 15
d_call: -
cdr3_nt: TGTGCCAGCAGTTACTTGGGAGGTGGGCTTCAGCCCCAGCATTTT
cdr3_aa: CASSYLGGGLQPQHF

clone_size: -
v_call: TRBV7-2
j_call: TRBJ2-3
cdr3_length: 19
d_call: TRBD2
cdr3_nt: TGTGCCAGCAGCGCGGGACTAGCGGGAACCTTTAGGAGCACAGATACGCAGTATTTT
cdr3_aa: CASSAGLAGTFRSTDTQYF

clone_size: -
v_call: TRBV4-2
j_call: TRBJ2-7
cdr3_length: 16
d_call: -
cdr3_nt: TGTGCCAGCAGCCAAGATCGGGACAAAGGCTTCTACGAGCAGTACTTC
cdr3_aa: CASSQDRDKGFYEQYF

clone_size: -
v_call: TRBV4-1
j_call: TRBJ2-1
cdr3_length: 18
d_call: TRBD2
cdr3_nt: TGCGCCAGCAGCCAACCTGGACTAGCGGGGGCCTCCTACAATGAGCAGTTCTTC
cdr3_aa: CASSQPGLAGASYNEQFF